One TCR beta chain is described in this entry. The antigen is not known. Treatment given: about 20 received Ad26.COV2.S at low or high dose, single or two shots; five or six received placebo; per-sample allocation not given. Material that was analyzed had been drawn on day 63 after the first vaccine or placebo injection. As its vector, the vaccine had Ad26, which expressed Wuhan-strain SARS-CoV-2 spike. This record comes from a study of Ad26.COV2.S vaccination and SARS-CoV-2 variants. Study summary: Once or twice, 56 days apart, Ad26.COV2.S was delivered intramuscularly.

Germline V CDR1 and CDR2: SGHDN, FVKESK. The J segment lost 1 base and the V segment lost 4 bases, leaving 4 bases of the junction unmatched. The CDR3 has 16 amino acids. Regarding the study as a whole: Higher spike-specific TCR breadth was found in vaccine recipients than in placebo recipients. There was a possibility that the TCR breadth and depth analyses underestimated total T cell responses.

Profiling relied on immunoSEQ multiplex PCR, and the TCRdb table lists in-frame clones only, not all of them. The data hold about 410,000 clones, with around 89% observed a single time. The receptor comes from a person between 18 and 60 years old who received the Ad26.COV2.S COVID-19 vaccine or a placebo. The chain recombines TRBV14 with TRBJ2-7; 13 bases fit TRBD2. Specimen: peripheral blood, collected in a trial of Ad26.COV2.S vaccine versus placebo. CDR3 amino acids: CASSLQLAGGSYEQYF. CDR3 sequence (DNA): TGTGCCAGCAGCCTCCAACTAGCGGGAGGGTCCTACGAGCAGTACTTC.